This T cell receptor (beta chain) was recorded in a study of early T cells in non-severe SARS-CoV-2 infection listed by TCRdb under 2021. Context from the whole study: Because TCR sequencing was done on bulk RNA from unsorted whole blood, the alpha and beta chains could not be paired.

The CDR3 has 15 amino acids, counting the end cysteine and phenylalanine. Only the CDR3 portion is preserved as DNA: 45 bases, with reading frame beginning at the first base. At the junction V is shortened by 7 bases and J by 7 bases, with 22 bases in between. Sequences MNHEY (CDR1) and SVGEGT (CDR2) are obtained from the germline V gene. The library was generated by 5' RACE. Sequenced on a NextSeq 500. The TCR library protocol attached unique molecular identifiers to individual cDNA molecules to correct for sequencing error and PCR bias. Both TCR alpha and beta chains were sequenced, and tight co-correlation was observed between alpha and beta sequence abundances in each sample. The study's own analysis went as follows. V gene, J gene and CDR3 annotation of TCR sequences was performed with Decombinator V4. TCRs were defined as expanded if a significant change between any two time points was detected under a Poisson model with p below 0.0001. TCR abundances were normalised to the total number of TCRs sequenced in each sample and reported as counts per million. TRAV1-2 paired with TRAJ12, TRAJ20 or TRAJ33 defined MAIT TCRs, while TRAV10 paired with TRAJ18 defined iNKT TCRs. VDJdb, accessed on 1 November 2021, was searched for TCRs annotated for CMV, EBV and SARS-CoV-2, and TCRs annotated for more than one antigen were excluded. TCRdb applied fastp at Q25 and MiXCR to the public reads, then kept only in-frame beta chains. Rows with a matching CDR3 protein are joined into one entry that keeps the most common DNA and genes. The V and J calls and clone size are TCRdb's, not the authors'. The sample table holds about 29,000 distinct CDR3 sequences, of which around 4% were seen once. The ten largest account for about an eighth of the sample.

Beyond this particular receptor, the publication reports: Matching against VDJdb was skewed toward anti-spike CD8 responses, likely underestimated virus-specific expansions, and missed private and CD4 specificities.

Set within a cohort of healthcare workers in London, UK, this nested case-control study involved weekly PCR testing of nasopharyngeal swabs along with blood sampling. Healthcare workers were recruited between 23 and 31 March 2020, during the week of the UK lockdown, and were followed weekly for up to about 15 weeks. This clonotype was picked up many times. Its specific antigen is unknown. Nothing much larger sits one base from this clone, and base qualities are not available. The receptor was isolated from an adult who was a healthcare worker with PCR-confirmed SARS-CoV-2 infection or an uninfected control (not recorded which). Sample: whole blood. The sequence is built from TRBV6-2 or TRBV6-3 and TRBJ1-1; the D gene cannot be named for sure. In nucleotides, the sequence is TGTGCCAGCAAAGTTAACTTGGTTGGGCGGGGTGAAGCTTTCTTT. Its protein product is CASKVNLVGRGEAFF.